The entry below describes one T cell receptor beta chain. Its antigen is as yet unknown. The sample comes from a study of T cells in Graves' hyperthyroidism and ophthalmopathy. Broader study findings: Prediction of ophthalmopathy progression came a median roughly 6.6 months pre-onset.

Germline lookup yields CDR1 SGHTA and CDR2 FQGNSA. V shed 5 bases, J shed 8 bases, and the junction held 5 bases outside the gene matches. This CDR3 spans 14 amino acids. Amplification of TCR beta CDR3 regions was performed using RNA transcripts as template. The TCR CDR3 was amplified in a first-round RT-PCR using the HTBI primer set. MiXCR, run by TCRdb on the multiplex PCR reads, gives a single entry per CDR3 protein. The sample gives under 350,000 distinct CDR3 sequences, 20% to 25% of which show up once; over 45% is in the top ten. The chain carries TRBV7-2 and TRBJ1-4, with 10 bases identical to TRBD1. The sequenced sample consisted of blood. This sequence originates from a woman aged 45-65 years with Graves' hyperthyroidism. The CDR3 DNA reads TGTGCCAGCAGCCCGACAGGGGGCAGAGAAAAACTGTTTTTT. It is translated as CASSPTGGREKLFF.